Following are 24 T cell receptor beta chains from one sample sequenced in a study of T cells in Graves' hyperthyroidism and ophthalmopathy. Amplified regions were TCR beta CDR3 sequences from RNA transcripts. HTBI primers drove first-round RT-PCR of the TCR CDR3. TCRdb fed the multiplex PCR reads into MiXCR, producing one record per CDR3 protein. This table has 600,000 to 650,000 distinct CDR3 sequences, roughly 15% appearing once. Sequencing was done on a sample of blood. Every receptor here comes from a woman aged 25 to 39 with Graves' hyperthyroidism.

This clonotype was counted ten times or more. The chain links TRBV2 to TRBJ2-5; no clear D gene. The CDR3 spans 14 residues. The ends were cut back, 3 bases at V and 0 bases at J, with 8 bases in the middle. The germline CDR1 and CDR2 sequences are SNHLY and FYNNEI. The CDR3 region is CASSDGQYQETQYF. The CDR3 DNA reads as TGTGCCAGCAGTGATGGGCAGTACCAAGAGACCCAGTACTTC.

This clonotype was counted only a few times. The chain joins TRBV20-1 to TRBJ2-2, with 12 positions matching TRBD2. The CDR3 covers 16 residues. The ends lost 3 bases at V and 5 bases at J; junction bases unmatched: 7. CDR1 and CDR2 from the germline V gene are DFQATT and SNEGSKA (reference sequence). The CDR3 nucleotides read TGCAGTGCTAGGAAGACTAGCGGGAGCCGTACCGGGGAGCTGTTTTTT. As protein: CSARKTSGSRTGELFF.

This clonotype was seen at least ten times. The V call is TRBV2, the J call TRBJ1-1; D is undetermined. Germline CDR1 reads SNHLY; CDR2 reads FYNNEI. V was clipped by 2 bases and J by 11 bases, with 12 bases between them. The CDR3 is 12 residues long. Here the CDR3 DNA reads TGTGCCAGCAGTGAACGCGGATCGAGGGCTTTCTTT. This sequence encodes CASSERGSRAFF.

A word on this clonotype: A much larger clone differs from this one at a single base, so this may be a read error. This chain's CDR3 is CASSVAGTSGSYEQFF. In nucleotides, the CDR3 is TGTGCCAGCAGCGTAGCGGGGACTAGCGGGAGTTACGAGCAGTTCTTC. The gene calls are TRBV9 and TRBJ2-1; 14 bases match TRBD2. In germline, CDR1 is SGDLS, CDR2 YYNGEE. This CDR3 contains 16 residues. V dropped 0 bases and J dropped 10; count of bases not matched to a gene: 6.

This clonotype was picked up many times. This chain links TRBV28 with TRBJ1-2; perhaps TRBD1 as D (6 bases). Trimming removed 6 bases from V and 8 bases from J, with 16 bases in between. Germline V gives CDR1 MDHEN, CDR2 SYDVKM. The length of the CDR3 is 13 residues. The CDR3 region is CASRVGTKGGYTF. The CDR3 region has the DNA TGTGCCAGCAGGGTGGGGACAAAAGGGGGCTACACCTTC.

This clonotype was counted between two and nine times. This chain uses TRBV4-2 with TRBJ2-7; 8 bases agree with TRBD2. The V gene end was trimmed by 0 bases and the J gene end by 6 bases; junction bases not matched to a gene: 4. This CDR3 has 14 residues. Germline CDR1 and CDR2: LGHNA and YNFKEQ. The CDR3 sequence: CASSQDTGGTEQYF. The DNA for the CDR3 is TGTGCCAGCAGCCAAGATACGGGAGGGACCGAGCAGTACTTC.

The chain couples TRBV27 to TRBJ2-6; the D gene could be TRBD1 or TRBD2 (5 bases each). The germline V gene has CDR1 MNHEY and CDR2 SMNVEV (reference sequence). V lost 6 bases, J lost 2 bases, and 14 bases lay in between. The CDR3 totals 16 residues. Here the CDR3 reads CASSPGTPPGANVLTF. DNA for the CDR3: TGTGCCAGCAGCCCAGGGACGCCGCCTGGGGCCAACGTCCTGACTTTC.

This clonotype was observed a few times. The chain couples TRBV6-2 or TRBV6-3 to TRBJ2-1, with 11 bases fitting TRBD2. After removal of 7 bases from V and 2 bases from J, the junction contained 4 bases not matched to a gene. Germline CDR1 MNHEY, CDR2 SVGEGT. CDR3 length equals 15 residues. DNA for the CDR3: TGTGCCAGCAAGACTAGCGGGACTGCCTACAATGAGCAGTTCTTC. Translation gives CASKTSGTAYNEQFF.

The chain combines TRBV28 with TRBJ2-3; 12 nucleotides match TRBD2. V shed 8 bases and J 2 bases; nucleotides not matched to a gene: 8. CDR1 and CDR2 from the germline V gene are MDHEN and SYDVKM. The CDR3 is made up of 16 amino acids. CDR3 region: CASLAGGGGYTDTQYF. The CDR3 coding sequence is TGTGCCAGCCTAGCGGGAGGGGGGGGTTACACAGATACGCAGTATTTT.

This clonotype was detected only a few times. The gene calls are TRBV28 and TRBJ1-2; D is perhaps TRBD1 (6 bases). V lost 6 bases, J lost 8 bases, and 16 bases lay in between. Germline V gene data show CDR1 as MDHEN and CDR2 as SYDVKM. The CDR3 has 13 amino acids. The CDR3 region has the DNA TGTGCCAGCAGGGTAACAGGGCGAGGCGGCTACACCTTC. It encodes CASRVTGRGGYTF.

The sample holds a few counts of this clonotype. The CDR3 coding sequence is TGTGCCTGGAGTGGGCTGGGACTAGCGGGTCCTTCTAGCACAGATACGCAGTATTTT. Translated: CAWSGLGLAGPSSTDTQYF. V usage is TRBV30 and J usage is TRBJ2-3, with TRBD2 identical over 12 bases. With V trimmed by 1 base and J by 0 bases, 11 bases remained unmatched. This CDR3 comprises 19 residues. Per germline, CDR1 GTSNPN and CDR2 SVGIG (reference sequence).

V usage is TRBV2 and J usage is TRBJ2-3; 9 bases line up with TRBD2. The CDR3 is made up of 14 amino acids. CDR1 and CDR2 from the germline V gene are SNHLY and FYNNEI. Unmatched junction bases numbered 5, after V lost 6 bases and J lost 4 bases. This CDR3 reads CASSRLADSDTQYF. CDR3 DNA: TGTGCCAGCAGCCGACTAGCGGATTCAGATACGCAGTATTTT.

This clonotype was observed many times. The chain is built from TRBV11-3 and TRBJ2-1, with 9 bases that match TRBD1. This CDR3 region has 15 residues. V was clipped by 6 bases and J by 8 bases; unmatched bases: 11. CDR1 and CDR2 (germline): SGHNT, YENEEA. The DNA for the CDR3 is TGTGCCAGCAGTTCTACCTCGGGACAGGGTTATGAGCAGTTCTTC. As protein: CASSSTSGQGYEQFF.

This clonotype was found many times. The chain links TRBV28 to TRBJ2-7; 7 positions match TRBD1. The germline V gene has CDR1 MDHEN and CDR2 SYDVKM. Unmatched junction bases numbered 13, after V lost 8 bases and J lost 0 bases. The length of the CDR3 is 16 residues. CDR3 DNA sequence: TGTGCCAGCGCCGATCGACAGGGAAGAACCTCCTACGAGCAGTACTTC. Translated, it gives CASADRQGRTSYEQYF.

This clonotype was detected ten times or more. This rearrangement joins TRBV20-1 to TRBJ2-3; no clear D. The ends were cut back, 3 bases at V and 1 base at J, with 5 bases in the middle. Germline assignment: CDR1 DFQATT and CDR2 SNEGSKA (reference sequence). The length of the CDR3 is 12 residues. The CDR3 is CSARDGTDTQYF. The CDR3, as DNA: TGCAGTGCTAGGGACGGCACAGATACGCAGTATTTT.

Concerning this clonotype: With a much larger clone just one base away, this may be a read error. J is TRBJ2-1 and V is TRBV5-1; 7 positions agree with TRBD1. The J call is doubtful: the DNA matches TRBJ2-7 better. The V gene's germline CDR1 is SGHRS and CDR2 YFSETQ. The CDR3 is 13 amino acids. CDR3 in DNA: TGCGCCAGCAGCGTAGGGACAGTCAATGAGCAGTACTTC. Its translation is CASSVGTVNEQYF.

This clonotype was found many times. This rearrangement joins TRBV2 to TRBJ1-5; 9 positions match TRBD1. CDR3 length: 15 residues. CDR1 is SNHLY, CDR2 FYNNEI, per germline. V trimming: 7 bases; J trimming: 7 bases; junction bases outside the gene matches: 11. The CDR3 reads CASTGGTGFGQPQHF. As DNA, the CDR3 is TGTGCCAGCACAGGCGGGACAGGGTTCGGGCAGCCCCAGCATTTT.

The J gene is TRBJ2-5, the V gene TRBV5-4, with D possibly TRBD2 on 7 matching bases. CDR1 is SGHNT and CDR2 is YYREEE in the germline V gene (reference sequence). The CDR3 has 17 residues. The V end lost 4 bases, the J end lost 2 bases, and 21 bases lay between the germline ends. This CDR3 is CASSAGLPGGTQETQYF. The CDR3 DNA reads TGTGCCAGCAGCGCGGGACTACCCGGGGGCACACAAGAGACCCAGTACTTC. Full variable domain (outside the CDR3, taken from reference TRBV5-4 and TRBJ2-5): ETGVTQSPTHLIKTRGQQVTLRCSSQSGHNTVSWYQQALGQGPQFIFQYYREEENGRGNFPPRFSGLQFPNYSSELNVNALELDDSALYLCASSAGLPGGTQETQYFGPGTRLLVL.

On this clonotype itself: Being one base from a much bigger clone, this may be a read error. V and J are TRBV27 and TRBJ2-1; 7 bases agree with TRBD2. The CDR3 contains 14 residues. Germline V gene lookup returns CDR1 MNHEY and CDR2 SMNVEV (reference sequence). CDR3: CTSSLFSGYNEQFF. CDR3 nucleotide sequence: TGTACCAGCAGTTTATTTAGCGGGTACAATGAGCAGTTCTTC.

Details on this clonotype: This may arise from a read error, as a much more abundant clone is one base away. The CDR3 sequence: CAGSLEGLGPGEQYF. CDR3 DNA sequence: TGTGCCGGCAGCTTAGAGGGACTAGGGCCAGGCGAGCAGTACTTC. V is TRBV7-8 and J is TRBJ2-7, with 8 bases lining up with TRBD2. The CDR3 consists of 15 residues. The germline CDR1 and CDR2 sequences are SGHVS and FQNEAQ.

In its sample, this clonotype was seen a few times. Mismatch with germline at one junction end may stem from a read error. This chain joins TRBV11-2 and TRBJ2-3, with a tentative D call TRBD1 (5 bases). Germline CDR1 is SGHAT and CDR2 is FQNNGV. The CDR3 spans 13 residues. The CDR3 region is CAGSQGWTDTQYF. Here the CDR3 DNA reads TGTGCCGGCAGCCAGGGATGGACAGATACGCAGTATTTT.

This clonotype was counted many times. This chain uses TRBV7-9 with TRBJ2-5, with D perhaps matching TRBD1 (5 bases). The V end lost 1 base, the J end lost 1 base, and 13 bases lay between the germline ends. Germline assignment: CDR1 SEHNR and CDR2 FQNEAQ (reference sequence). CDR3 length equals 16 residues. The CDR3 nucleotides read TGTGCCAGCAGCTTAGATGGTGGTGGGGCCCAAGAGACCCAGTACTTC. Encoded protein: CASSLDGGGAQETQYF.

This clonotype showed up just a few times. The genes are TRBV30 and TRBJ2-1, with 8 bases that match TRBD2. J gave up 7 bases and V 6 bases, and 8 bases lay outside the gene matches. The CDR3 extends over 13 amino acids. CDR1 and CDR2 from the germline V gene are GTSNPN and SVGIG (reference sequence). Written as DNA, the CDR3 is TGTGCCTGTCCCCAGCGGGAGAGGAATGAGCAGTTCTTC. It encodes CACPQRERNEQFF.

This chain joins TRBV30 and TRBJ2-1; possibly TRBD1 or TRBD2 for D (5 bases each). Germline V gives CDR1 GTSNPN, CDR2 SVGIG (reference sequence). V was pared by 5 bases and J by 5 bases, with 7 bases between. CDR3 length equals 11 residues. In nucleotides, the CDR3 is TGTGCCTGGGGGACCGACAATGAGCAGTTCTTC. Protein sequence: CAWGTDNEQFF.